This record concerns one T cell receptor beta chain sequence. Its specific antigen is unknown. Within one base of it there is no much larger clone, and no base qualities were kept. The data originate from a study of T cell repertoires in cytomegalovirus infection (dated by TCRdb to between 2018 and 2021). At the level of the whole study: Donor HLA type was relevant to the analysis, because carriage of CMV infection together with the matching HLA type was indicated by public TCR beta signatures.

From cysteine to phenylalanine, the CDR3 is 17 amino acids long. Only the CDR3 portion is preserved as DNA: 51 bases, with reading frame beginning at the first base. The germline V gene gives CDR1 as SGDLS and CDR2 as YYNGEE. Cut back by 0 bases and 3 bases, the V and J ends lie 16 bases apart. TCRdb names Illumina HiSeq 1500 as the instrument used. TCRdb trimmed the raw reads at Q25, called clones with MiXCR and kept productive beta chains. Here each entry gathers all rows of one CDR3 protein and keeps the most common genes and DNA. Counted in this sample were about 180,000 distinct CDR3 sequences; approximately 15% of them appeared once. Of the sample, 27% is held by the ten largest clones. Overall results and qualifications from the work: In both this cohort and an independent cohort of 352 donors, the cumulative frequency of public TCR beta family members distinguished carriers of CMV infection plus the relevant HLA type. The ex vivo response was dominated by HLA-C-restricted CMV-specific TCR beta clonotypes, which also provided the single most frequent clonotype in two of eight donors.

This sequence was found in a human donor in good health (CMV status not recorded). Some clones in this sample may be carry-over from other donors' samples. The sample consisted of PBMCs. The rearrangement combines TRBV9 with TRBJ2-1, with the D gene possibly TRBD1 or TRBD2, each one fitting 5 bases. The DNA sequence reads TGTGCCAGCAGCGTAGGGAGCCGGGGCCTTATCTACAATGAGCAGTTCTTC. The encoded protein is CASSVGSRGLIYNEQFF.